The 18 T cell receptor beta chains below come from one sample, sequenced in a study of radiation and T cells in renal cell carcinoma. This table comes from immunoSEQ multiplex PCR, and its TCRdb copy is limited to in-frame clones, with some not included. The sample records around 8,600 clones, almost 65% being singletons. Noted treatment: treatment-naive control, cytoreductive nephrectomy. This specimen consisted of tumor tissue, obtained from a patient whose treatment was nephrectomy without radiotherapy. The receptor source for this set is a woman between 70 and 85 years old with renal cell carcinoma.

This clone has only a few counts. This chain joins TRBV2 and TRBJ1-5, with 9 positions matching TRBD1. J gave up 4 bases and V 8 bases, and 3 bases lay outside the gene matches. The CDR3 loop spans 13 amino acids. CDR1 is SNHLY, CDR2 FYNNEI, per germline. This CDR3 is CASRQGGNQPQHF. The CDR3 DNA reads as TGTGCCAGCCGACAGGGGGGTAATCAGCCCCAGCATTTT.

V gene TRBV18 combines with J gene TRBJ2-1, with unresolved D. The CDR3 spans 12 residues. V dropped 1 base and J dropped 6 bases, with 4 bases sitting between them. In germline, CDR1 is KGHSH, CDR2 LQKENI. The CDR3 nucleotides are TGTGCCAGCTCACCACAGGGCAATGAGCAGTTCTTC. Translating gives CASSPQGNEQFF. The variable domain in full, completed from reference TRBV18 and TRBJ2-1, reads NAGVMQNPRHLVRRRGQEARLRCSPMKGHSHVYWYRQLPEEGLKFMVYLQKENIIDESGMPKERFSAEFPKEGPSILRIQQVVRGDSAAYFCASSPQGNEQFFGPGTRLTVL.

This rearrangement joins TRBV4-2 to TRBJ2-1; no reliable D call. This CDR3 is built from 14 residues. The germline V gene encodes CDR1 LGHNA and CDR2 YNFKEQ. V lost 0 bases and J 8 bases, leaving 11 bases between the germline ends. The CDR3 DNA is TGTGCCAGCAGCCAAGATCCAGCTAGAGATGAGCAGTTCTTC. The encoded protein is CASSQDPARDEQFF.

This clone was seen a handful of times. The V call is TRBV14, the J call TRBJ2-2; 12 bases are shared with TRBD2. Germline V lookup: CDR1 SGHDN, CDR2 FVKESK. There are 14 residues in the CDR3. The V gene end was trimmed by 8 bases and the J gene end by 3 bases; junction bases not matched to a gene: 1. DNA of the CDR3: TGTGCCAGCCGACTAGCGGGGGACACCGGGGAGCTGTTTTTT. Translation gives CASRLAGDTGELFF.

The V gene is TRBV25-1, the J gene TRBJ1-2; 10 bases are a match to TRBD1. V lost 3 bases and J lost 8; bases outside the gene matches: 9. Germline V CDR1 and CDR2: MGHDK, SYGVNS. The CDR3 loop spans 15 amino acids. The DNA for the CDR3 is TGTGCCAGCAGTGAGGGACAGGGGATGTTTAGCGGCTACACCTTC. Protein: CASSEGQGMFSGYTF.

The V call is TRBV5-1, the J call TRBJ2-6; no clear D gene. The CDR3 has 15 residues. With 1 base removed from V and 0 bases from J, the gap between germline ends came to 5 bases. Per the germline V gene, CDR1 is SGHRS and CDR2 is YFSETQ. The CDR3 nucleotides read TGCGCCAGCAGCTTGTTCTACTCTGGGGCCAACGTCCTGACTTTC. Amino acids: CASSLFYSGANVLTF.

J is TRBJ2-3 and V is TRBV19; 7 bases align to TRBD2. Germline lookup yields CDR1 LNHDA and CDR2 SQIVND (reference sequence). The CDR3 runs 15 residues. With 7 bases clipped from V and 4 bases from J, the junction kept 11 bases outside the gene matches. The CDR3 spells CASTLSGFRADTQYF. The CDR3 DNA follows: TGTGCCAGTACACTTAGCGGGTTCAGAGCAGATACGCAGTATTTT.

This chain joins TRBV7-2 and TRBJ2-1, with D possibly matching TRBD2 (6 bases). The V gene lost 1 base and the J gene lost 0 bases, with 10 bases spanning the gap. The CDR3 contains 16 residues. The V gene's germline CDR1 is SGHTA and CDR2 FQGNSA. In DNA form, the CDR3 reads TGTGCCAGCAGCTTAGATAGCGGAAGCTCCTACAATGAGCAGTTCTTC. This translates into CASSLDSGSSYNEQFF.

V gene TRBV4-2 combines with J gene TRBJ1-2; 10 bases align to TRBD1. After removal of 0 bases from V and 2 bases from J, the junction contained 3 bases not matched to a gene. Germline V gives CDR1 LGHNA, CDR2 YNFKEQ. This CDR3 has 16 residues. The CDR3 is CASSQDSTGGNYGYTF. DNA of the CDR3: TGTGCCAGCAGCCAAGATTCGACAGGGGGCAACTATGGCTACACCTTC.

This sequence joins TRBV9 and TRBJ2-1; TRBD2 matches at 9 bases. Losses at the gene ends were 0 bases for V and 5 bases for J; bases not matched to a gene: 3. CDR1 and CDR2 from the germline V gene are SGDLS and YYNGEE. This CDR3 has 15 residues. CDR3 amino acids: CASSVGSSGNNEQFF. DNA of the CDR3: TGTGCCAGCAGCGTAGGATCTAGCGGGAACAATGAGCAGTTCTTC.

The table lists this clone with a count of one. The CDR3 nucleotides are TGTGCCAGCAGTTACGGGCCTGGGGGAGATACGCAGTATTTT. Translation: CASSYGPGGDTQYF. The chain carries TRBV6-5 and TRBJ2-3; D possibly uses TRBD1 or TRBD2 (5 bases each). Germline CDR1 and CDR2: MNHEY and SVGAGI. The V gene lost 2 bases and the J gene lost 5 bases, with 11 bases spanning the gap. The CDR3 has 14 residues.

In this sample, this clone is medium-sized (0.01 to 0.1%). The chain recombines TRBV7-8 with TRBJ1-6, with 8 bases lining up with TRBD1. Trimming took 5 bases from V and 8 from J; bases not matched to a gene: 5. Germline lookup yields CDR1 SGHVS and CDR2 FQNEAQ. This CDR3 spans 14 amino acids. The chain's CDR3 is CASSPQTGDSPLHF. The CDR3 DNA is TGTGCCAGCAGCCCCCAGACAGGGGATTCACCCCTCCACTTT.

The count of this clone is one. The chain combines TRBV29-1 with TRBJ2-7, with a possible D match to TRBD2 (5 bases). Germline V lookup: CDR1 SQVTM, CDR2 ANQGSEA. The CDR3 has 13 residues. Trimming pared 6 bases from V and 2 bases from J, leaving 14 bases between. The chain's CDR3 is CSVDVSGTYEQYF. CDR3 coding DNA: TGCAGCGTCGACGTCTCGGGGACCTACGAGCAGTACTTC.

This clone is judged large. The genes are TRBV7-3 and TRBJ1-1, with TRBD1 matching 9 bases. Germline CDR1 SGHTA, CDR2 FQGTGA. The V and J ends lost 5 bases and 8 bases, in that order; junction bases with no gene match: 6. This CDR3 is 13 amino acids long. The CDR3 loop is CASSPGQGQEAFF. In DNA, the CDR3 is TGTGCCAGCAGCCCGGGACAGGGCCAGGAAGCTTTCTTT.

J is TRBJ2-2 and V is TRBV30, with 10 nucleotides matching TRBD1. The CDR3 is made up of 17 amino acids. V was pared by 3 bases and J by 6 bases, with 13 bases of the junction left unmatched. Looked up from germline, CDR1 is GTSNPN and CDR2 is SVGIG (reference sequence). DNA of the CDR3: TGTGCCTGGAGGGACCCGACGGGACAGGGGAGGGCCGGGGAGCTGTTTTTT. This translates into CAWRDPTGQGRAGELFF.

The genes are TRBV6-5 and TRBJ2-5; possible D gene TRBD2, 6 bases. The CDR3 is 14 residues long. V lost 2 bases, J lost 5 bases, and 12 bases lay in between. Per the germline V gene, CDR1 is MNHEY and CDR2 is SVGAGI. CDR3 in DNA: TGTGCCAGCAGTTACGGCGCGGGGAGGGAGACCCAGTACTTC. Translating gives CASSYGAGRETQYF.

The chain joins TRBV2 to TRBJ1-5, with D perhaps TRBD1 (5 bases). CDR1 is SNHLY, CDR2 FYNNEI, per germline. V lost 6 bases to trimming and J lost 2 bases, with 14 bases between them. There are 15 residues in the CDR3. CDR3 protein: CASRGDGGGNQPQHF. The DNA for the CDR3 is TGTGCCAGCAGGGGGGACGGCGGGGGCAATCAGCCCCAGCATTTT.

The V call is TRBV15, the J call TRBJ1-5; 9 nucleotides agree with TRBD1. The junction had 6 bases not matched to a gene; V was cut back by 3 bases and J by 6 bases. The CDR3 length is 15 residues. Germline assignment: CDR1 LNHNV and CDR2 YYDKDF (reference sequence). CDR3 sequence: CATSSRDREAQPQHF. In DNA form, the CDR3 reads TGTGCCACCAGCAGTCGGGACAGGGAAGCTCAGCCCCAGCATTTT.